The clone carrying this T cell receptor (beta chain) is a singleton in its sample. Its cognate antigen is unknown. The data were taken from a study of vaccination effects on CD4 cells after COVID-19. Across the whole study: Post-vaccine samples followed the second dose by a median of 72 days.

Within the ViraFEST assay, antigen-specific CD4+ T cells underwent expansion with viral peptide pools prior to sequencing. Cells that had been cultured for ten to eleven days were the source of isolated CD4+ T cells. All study participants received two doses of BNT162b2 or mRNA-1273 vaccine. Every well got some 1.8 million PBMC, which were grown with around 10 IU/ml IL-2 and about 9.2 ug/ml peptides. TCRdb keeps only in-frame clones here, not all; method: immunoSEQ multiplex PCR. The table lists fewer than 15,000 clones, 70% to 80% of them singletons. The TCR comes from a human donor who received a COVID-19 vaccine. This sample comprised CD4+ T cells from PBMCs cultured with HCoV-NL63 spike peptides, obtained after COVID-19 vaccination.

The DNA for the CDR3 is TGTGCCAGCAGCCAAGACCCGGGACTAGCCCCCTCTGGGGCCAACGTCCTGACTTTC. Translating gives CASSQDPGLAPSGANVLTF. This chain links TRBV4-2 with TRBJ2-6; 9 nucleotides match TRBD2. V lost 0 bases, J lost 0 bases, and 6 bases stayed unmatched. Germline loops: CDR1 LGHNA, CDR2 YNFKEQ. The CDR3 has 19 residues.